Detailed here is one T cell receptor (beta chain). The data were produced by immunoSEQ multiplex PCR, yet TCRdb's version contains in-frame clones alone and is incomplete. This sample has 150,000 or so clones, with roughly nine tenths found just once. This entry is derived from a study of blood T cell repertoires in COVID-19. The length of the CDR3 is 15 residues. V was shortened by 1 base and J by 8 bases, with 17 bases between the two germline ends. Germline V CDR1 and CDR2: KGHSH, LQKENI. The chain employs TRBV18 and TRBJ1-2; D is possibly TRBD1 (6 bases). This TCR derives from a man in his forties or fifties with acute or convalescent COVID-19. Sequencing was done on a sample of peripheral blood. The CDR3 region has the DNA TGTGCCAGCTCACCACAGAAACAGGGAAACAGGGGCTACACCTTC. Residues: CASSPQKQGNRGYTF.